The 10 T cell receptor beta chains below all came from one sample that was sequenced in a study of cytomegalovirus exposure and HLA in healthy donors. Profiling relied on immunoSEQ multiplex PCR, and the TCRdb table lists in-frame clones only, not all of them. The table shows 55,000 to 80,000 clones, with around 95% occurring only once. The material sequenced was PBMCs. These receptors originate from a woman in her late teens or twenties in good health and CMV-seropositive.

The chain joins TRBV2 to TRBJ2-2; 8 bases agree with TRBD1. The junction had 5 bases not matched to a gene; V was cut back by 4 bases and J by 7 bases. The length of the CDR3 is 14 residues. CDR1 is SNHLY and CDR2 is FYNNEI in the germline V gene. The CDR3 DNA sequence: TGTGCCAGCAGTGGGACAGGGAAGGGCGGGGAGCTGTTTTTT. Translated: CASSGTGKGGELFF.

The chain carries TRBV6-6 and TRBJ1-1, with D possibly being TRBD1 (5 bases). The ends were cut back, 6 bases at V and 0 bases at J, with 11 bases in the middle. This CDR3 is 14 amino acids long. Germline V lookup: CDR1 MNHNY, CDR2 SVGAGI (reference sequence). CDR3 sequence (DNA): TGTGCCAGCAGACAAGACAGAATGAACACTGAAGCTTTCTTT. Its protein is CASRQDRMNTEAFF.

The CDR3 here is CASDIRTGYSETQYF. In nucleotides, the CDR3 is TGTGCCAGCGATATCCGGACAGGGTATTCAGAGACCCAGTACTTC. The chain employs TRBV6-6 and TRBJ2-5; 8 bases align to TRBD1. The germline V gene encodes CDR1 MNHNY and CDR2 SVGAGI (reference sequence). The V and J ends lost 8 bases and 4 bases, in that order; junction bases with no gene match: 12. CDR3 length equals 15 residues.

In this sample, this clone turned up once. This rearrangement joins TRBV18 to TRBJ2-4; perhaps TRBD1 as D (6 bases). Trimming took 3 bases from V and 7 from J, leaving 19 bases between them. This CDR3 is 16 amino acids long. Germline values: CDR1 KGHSH, CDR2 LQKENI. The CDR3 region is CASSPPDRSKSNIQYF. CDR3 bases: TGTGCCAGCTCACCTCCAGACAGGTCCAAATCGAACATTCAGTACTTC.

This clone has just one count. This chain joins TRBV11-2 and TRBJ2-7; 7 bases map to TRBD1. There are 11 residues in the CDR3. V was clipped by 5 bases and J by 9 bases; unmatched bases: 4. Per the germline V gene, CDR1 is SGHAT and CDR2 is FQNNGV. This chain's CDR3 is CASSMGQSQYF. The CDR3 region has the DNA TGTGCCAGCAGCATGGGACAGTCGCAGTACTTC.

The rearrangement uses TRBV7-9 and TRBJ1-6, with D possibly TRBD1 on 5 matching bases. The CDR3 covers 17 residues. The ends were cut back, 1 base at V and 0 bases at J, with 10 bases in the middle. Germline V gene data show CDR1 as SEHNR and CDR2 as FQNEAQ (reference sequence). CDR3: CASSLGGVSSYNSPLHF. Written as DNA, the CDR3 is TGTGCCAGCAGCTTAGGGGGGGTAAGCTCCTATAATTCACCCCTCCACTTT. Combining the CDR3 with reference TRBV7-9 and TRBJ1-6 gives the whole variable domain DTGVSQNPRHKITKRGQNVTFRCDPISEHNRLYWYRQTLGQGPEFLTYFQNEAQLEKSRLLSDRFSAERPKGSFSTLEIQRTEQGDSAMYLCASSLGGVSSYNSPLHFGNGTRLTVT.

The V call is TRBV7-3, the J call TRBJ1-6; TRBD1 agrees at 7 bases. The CDR3 length is 14 residues. V was clipped by 3 bases and J by 6 bases; unmatched bases: 2. The germline gives CDR1 SGHTA, CDR2 FQGTGA. As DNA, the CDR3 is TGTGCCAGCAGCTTGACAGGGTTTAATTCACCCCTCCACTTT. Protein: CASSLTGFNSPLHF.

The chain recombines TRBV21-1 with TRBJ1-2; TRBD1 is the table's D call and was not checked against the DNA. TRBV21-1 corresponds to a pseudogene. This CDR3 comprises 13 residues. The CDR3 is CASRPGQNYGYTF. The CDR3 bases are TGTGCCAGCAGACCGGGACAGAACTATGGCTACACCTTC.

The chain uses TRBV18 and TRBJ1-1, with D perhaps TRBD1 (5 bases). Trimming pared 6 bases from V and 2 bases from J, leaving 13 bases between. The CDR3 loop spans 14 amino acids. Germline CDR1 is KGHSH and CDR2 is LQKENI. The chain's CDR3 is CASSQDITNTEAFF. CDR3 bases: TGTGCCAGCTCCCAGGACATCACTAACACTGAAGCTTTCTTT. The whole variable domain, remainder taken from reference TRBV18 and TRBJ1-1, is NAGVMQNPRHLVRRRGQEARLRCSPMKGHSHVYWYRQLPEEGLKFMVYLQKENIIDESGMPKERFSAEFPKEGPSILRIQQVVRGDSAAYFCASSQDITNTEAFFGQGTRLTVV.

The chain joins TRBV7-8 to TRBJ1-1; weak D call: TRBD1 (5 bases). Germline CDR1 reads SGHVS; CDR2 reads FQNEAQ. CDR3 length: 14 residues. The ends were cut back, 10 bases at V and 4 bases at J, with 19 bases in the middle. The CDR3 here is CATEGRVPGTEAFF. DNA of the CDR3: TGTGCCACCGAGGGGAGGGTGCCTGGCACTGAAGCTTTCTTT.